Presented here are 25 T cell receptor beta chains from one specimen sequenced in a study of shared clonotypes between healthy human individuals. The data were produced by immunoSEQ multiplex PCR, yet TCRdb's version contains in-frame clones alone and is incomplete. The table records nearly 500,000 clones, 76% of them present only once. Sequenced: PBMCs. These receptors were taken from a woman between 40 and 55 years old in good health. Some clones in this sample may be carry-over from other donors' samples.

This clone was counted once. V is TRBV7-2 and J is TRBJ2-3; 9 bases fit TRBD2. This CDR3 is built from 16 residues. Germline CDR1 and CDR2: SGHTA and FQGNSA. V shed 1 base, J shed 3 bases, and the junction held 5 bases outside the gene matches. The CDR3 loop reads CASSLVFSGSTDTQYF. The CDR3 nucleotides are TGTGCCAGCAGCTTAGTGTTTAGCGGGAGTACAGATACGCAGTATTTT.

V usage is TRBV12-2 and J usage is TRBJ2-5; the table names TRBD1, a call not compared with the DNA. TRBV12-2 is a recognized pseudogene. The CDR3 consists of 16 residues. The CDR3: CASRLYRDRGRETQYF. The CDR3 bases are TGTGCAAGTCGCTTATACCGGGACAGGGGGCGAGAGACCCAGTACTTC.

This CDR3 reads CASSRDFSTDTQYF. The CDR3 bases are TGTGCCAGCTCACGGGACTTTAGCACAGATACGCAGTATTTT. The chain employs TRBV18 and TRBJ2-3; a weak D match, TRBD2 (6 bases). Trimming cost V 4 bases and J 0 bases, with 8 bases left between them. Germline V lookup: CDR1 KGHSH, CDR2 LQKENI. This CDR3 region has 14 residues.

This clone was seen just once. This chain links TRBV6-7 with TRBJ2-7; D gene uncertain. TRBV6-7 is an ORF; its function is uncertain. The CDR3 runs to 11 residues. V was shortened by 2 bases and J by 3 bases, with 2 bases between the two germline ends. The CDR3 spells CASSYVYEQYF. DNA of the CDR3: TGTGCCAGCAGTTACGTCTACGAGCAGTACTTC.

The CDR3 protein is CASSLGPSGRVNEQFF. The CDR3, as DNA: TGTGCCAGCAGCTTAGGGCCTAGCGGGAGGGTAAATGAGCAGTTCTTC. This sequence joins TRBV7-7 and TRBJ2-1; TRBD2 matches 12 bases. The V gene's germline CDR1 is SSHAT and CDR2 FNYEAQ (reference sequence). V trimming: 1 base; J trimming: 7 bases; junction bases outside the gene matches: 5. The CDR3 spans 16 residues.

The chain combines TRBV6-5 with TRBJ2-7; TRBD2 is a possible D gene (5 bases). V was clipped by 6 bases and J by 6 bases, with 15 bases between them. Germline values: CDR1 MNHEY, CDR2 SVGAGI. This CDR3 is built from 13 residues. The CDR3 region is CASSPGESLEQYF. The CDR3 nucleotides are TGTGCCAGCAGCCCCGGGGAGAGTCTCGAGCAGTACTTC.

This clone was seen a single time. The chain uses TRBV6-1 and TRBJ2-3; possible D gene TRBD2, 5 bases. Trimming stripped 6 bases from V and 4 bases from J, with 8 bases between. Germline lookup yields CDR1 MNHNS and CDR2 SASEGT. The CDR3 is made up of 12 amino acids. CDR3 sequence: CASRRGPDTQYF. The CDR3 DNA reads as TGTGCCAGCAGAAGAGGGCCAGATACGCAGTATTTT.

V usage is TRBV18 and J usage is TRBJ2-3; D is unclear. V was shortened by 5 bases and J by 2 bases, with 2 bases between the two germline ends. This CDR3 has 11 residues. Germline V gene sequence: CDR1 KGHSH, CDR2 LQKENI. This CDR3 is CASSTTDTQYF. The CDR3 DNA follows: TGTGCCAGCTCAACCACAGATACGCAGTATTTT.

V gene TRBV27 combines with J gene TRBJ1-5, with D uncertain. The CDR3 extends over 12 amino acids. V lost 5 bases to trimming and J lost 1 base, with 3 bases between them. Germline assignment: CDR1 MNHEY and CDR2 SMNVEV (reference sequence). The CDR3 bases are TGTGCCAGCAGTACCAGCAATCAGCCCCAGCATTTT. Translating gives CASSTSNQPQHF.

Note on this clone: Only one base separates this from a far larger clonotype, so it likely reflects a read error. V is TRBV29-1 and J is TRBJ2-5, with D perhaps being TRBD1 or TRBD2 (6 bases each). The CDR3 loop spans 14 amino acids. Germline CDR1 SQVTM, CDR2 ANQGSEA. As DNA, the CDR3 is TGCAGCGTGGGGGCTGGGCGGGAACCCTACGAGCAGCACTTC. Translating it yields CSVGAGREPYEQHF.

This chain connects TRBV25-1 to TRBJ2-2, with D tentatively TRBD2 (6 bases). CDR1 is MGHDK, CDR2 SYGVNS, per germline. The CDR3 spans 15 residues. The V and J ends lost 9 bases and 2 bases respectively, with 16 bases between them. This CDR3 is CASRRGGQNTGELFF. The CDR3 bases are TGTGCCAGTCGGCGGGGCGGGCAAAACACCGGGGAGCTGTTTTTT. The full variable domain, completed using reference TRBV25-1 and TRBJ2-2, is EADIYQTPRYLVIGTGKKITLECSQTMGHDKMYWYQQDPGMELHLIHYSYGVNSTEKGDLSSESTVSRIRTEHFPLTLESARPSHTSQYLCASRRGGQNTGELFFGEGSRLTVL.

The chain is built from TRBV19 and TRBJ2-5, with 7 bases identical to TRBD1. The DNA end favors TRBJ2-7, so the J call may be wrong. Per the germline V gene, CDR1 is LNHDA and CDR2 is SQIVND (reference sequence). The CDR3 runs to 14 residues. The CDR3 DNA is TGTGCCAGTAGTTTGACAGGGAATTCCTACGAGCAGTACTTC. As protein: CASSLTGNSYEQYF.

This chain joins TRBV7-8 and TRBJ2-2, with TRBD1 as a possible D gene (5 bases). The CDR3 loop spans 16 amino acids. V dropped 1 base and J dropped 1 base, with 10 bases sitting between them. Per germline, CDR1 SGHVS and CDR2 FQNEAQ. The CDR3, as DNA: TGTGCCAGCAGCTTAGTTAGGGGCCTGAACACCGGGGAGCTGTTTTTT. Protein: CASSLVRGLNTGELFF.

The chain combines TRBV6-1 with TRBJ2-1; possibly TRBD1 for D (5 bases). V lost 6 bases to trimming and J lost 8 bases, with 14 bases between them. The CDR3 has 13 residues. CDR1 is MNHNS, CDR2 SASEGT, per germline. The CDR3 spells CASSARGWDEQFF. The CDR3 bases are TGTGCCAGCAGCGCAAGGGGATGGGATGAGCAGTTCTTC.

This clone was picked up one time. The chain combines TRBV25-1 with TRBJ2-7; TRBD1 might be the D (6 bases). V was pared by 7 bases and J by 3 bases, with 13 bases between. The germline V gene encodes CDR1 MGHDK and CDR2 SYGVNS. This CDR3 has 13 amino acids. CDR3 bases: TGTGCCAGCATCGACAGGTTTGACTACGAGCAGTACTTC. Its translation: CASIDRFDYEQYF.

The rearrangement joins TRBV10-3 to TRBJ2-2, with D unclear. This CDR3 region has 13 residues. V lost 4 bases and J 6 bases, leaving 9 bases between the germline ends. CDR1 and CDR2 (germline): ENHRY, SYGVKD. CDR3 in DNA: TGTGCCATCAGTGCCATTCAGGCCGGGGAGCTGTTTTTT. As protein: CAISAIQAGELFF.

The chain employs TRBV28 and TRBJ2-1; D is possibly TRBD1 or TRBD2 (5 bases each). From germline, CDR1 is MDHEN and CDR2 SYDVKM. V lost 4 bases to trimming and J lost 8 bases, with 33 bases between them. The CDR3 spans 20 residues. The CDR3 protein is CASSSNLGDGLRFVQDEQFF. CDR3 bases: TGTGCCAGCAGTTCAAACCTGGGGGACGGGCTACGATTCGTACAGGATGAGCAGTTCTTC.

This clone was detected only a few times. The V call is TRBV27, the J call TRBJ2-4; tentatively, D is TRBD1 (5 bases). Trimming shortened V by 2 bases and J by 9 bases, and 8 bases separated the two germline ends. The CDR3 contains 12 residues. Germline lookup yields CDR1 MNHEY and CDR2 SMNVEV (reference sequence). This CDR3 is CASSLRGGIQYF. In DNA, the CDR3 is TGTGCCAGCAGTTTAAGGGGCGGCATTCAGTACTTC.

The CDR3 sequence: CASSLPTSNKYNEQFF. The CDR3 DNA reads TGTGCCAGCAGCTTACCCACTAGTAACAAATACAATGAGCAGTTCTTC. The rearrangement joins TRBV7-9 to TRBJ2-1, with D possibly being TRBD2 (5 bases). Germline CDR1 SEHNR, CDR2 FQNEAQ (reference sequence). The CDR3 covers 16 residues. V was trimmed by 2 bases and J by 4 bases, leaving 15 bases between them.

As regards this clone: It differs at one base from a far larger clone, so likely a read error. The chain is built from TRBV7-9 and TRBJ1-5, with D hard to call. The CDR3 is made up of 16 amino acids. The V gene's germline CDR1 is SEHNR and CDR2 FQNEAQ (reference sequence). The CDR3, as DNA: TGTGCCAGCAGCTTCTCCCGGAGCGGTAGCAGTCAGCCCCAGCATTTT. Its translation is CASSFSRSGSSQPQHF.

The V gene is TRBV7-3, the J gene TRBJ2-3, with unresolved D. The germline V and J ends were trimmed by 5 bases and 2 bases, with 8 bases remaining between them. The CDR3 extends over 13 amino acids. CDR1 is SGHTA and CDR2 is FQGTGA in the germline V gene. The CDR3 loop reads CASSVRNTDTQYF. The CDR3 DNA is TGTGCCAGCAGCGTGAGAAACACAGATACGCAGTATTTT. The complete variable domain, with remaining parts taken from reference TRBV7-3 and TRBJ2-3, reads GAGVSQTPSNKVTEKGKYVELRCDPISGHTALYWYRQSLGQGPEFLIYFQGTGAADDSGLPNDRFFAVRPEGSVSTLKIQRTERGDSAVYLCASSVRNTDTQYFGPGTRLTVL.

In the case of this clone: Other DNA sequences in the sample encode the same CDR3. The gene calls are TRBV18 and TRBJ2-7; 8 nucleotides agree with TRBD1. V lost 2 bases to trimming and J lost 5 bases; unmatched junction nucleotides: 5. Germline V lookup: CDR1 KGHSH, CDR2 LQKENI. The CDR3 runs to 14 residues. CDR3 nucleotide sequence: TGTGCCAGCTCACCAGCGACAGGGGTCGACGAGCAGTACTTC. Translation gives CASSPATGVDEQYF.

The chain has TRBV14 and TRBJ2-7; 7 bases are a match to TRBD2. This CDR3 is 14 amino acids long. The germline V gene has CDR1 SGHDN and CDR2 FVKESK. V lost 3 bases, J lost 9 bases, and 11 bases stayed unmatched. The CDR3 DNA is TGTGCCAGCAGCCACCCGGGGAGGGCCGACGTGCAGTACTTC. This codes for CASSHPGRADVQYF.

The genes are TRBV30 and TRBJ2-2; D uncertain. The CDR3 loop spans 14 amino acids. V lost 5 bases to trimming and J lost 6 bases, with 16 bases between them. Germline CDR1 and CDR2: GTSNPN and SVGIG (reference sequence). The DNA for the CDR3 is TGTGCCTGGGGGGTCAGTGTAGATGCCGGGGAGCTGTTTTTT. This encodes CAWGVSVDAGELFF.

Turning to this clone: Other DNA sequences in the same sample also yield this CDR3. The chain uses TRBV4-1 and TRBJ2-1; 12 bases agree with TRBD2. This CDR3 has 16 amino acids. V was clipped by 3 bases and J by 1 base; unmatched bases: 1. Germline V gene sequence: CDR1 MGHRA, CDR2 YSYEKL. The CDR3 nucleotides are TGCGCCAGCAGCCAGACTAGCGGGAGTTCCTACAATGAGCAGTTCTTC. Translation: CASSQTSGSSYNEQFF.